A selection of T cell receptor beta chains follows, all from one sample in a study of beta chain features in type 1 diabetes. Assay: immunoSEQ multiplex PCR; the TCRdb copy retains only in-frame clones and omits some. The sample includes 310,000 or so clones, about 15% of them seen just once. The sequencing input was naive CD4+ T cells from blood. The receptors stem from a man aged 18 to 29 with type 1 diabetes. CDR3s include the opening cysteine and the closing phenylalanine or tryptophan. Fields, in order: clone size, D gene, V gene, J gene, CDR3 DNA, CDR3 protein. The D gene is left open where the match is weak. Some rows mark clone size as missing; the rest say once, few, many or name a class of expanded clone.

few	-	TRBV10-3	TRBJ2-1	TGTGCCATCAGTGAGTCGAACCGGGCCTACAATGAGCAGTTCTTC	CAISESNRAYNEQFF
-	TRBD1	TRBV28	TRBJ1-2	TGTGCCAGCAGTTCGGGACAGCACTATGGCTACACCTTC	CASSSGQHYGYTF
few	TRBD1	TRBV18	TRBJ1-1	TGTGCCAGCTCACAGGGGGCAGCTATGAACACTGAAGCTTTCTTT	CASSQGAAMNTEAFF
few	-	TRBV6-6	TRBJ1-3	TGTGCCAGCAGTCCCGGACAGAGCTCTGGAAACACCATATATTTT	CASSPGQSSGNTIYF
-	TRBD1	TRBV18	TRBJ2-3	TGTGCCAGCTCACCGCTCCCGACAGGGATGGGCACAGATACGCAGTATTTT	CASSPLPTGMGTDTQYF
-	-	TRBV20-1	TRBJ1-1	TGCAGTCCGGTAAAGGACAGAGAAGCTTTCTTT	CSPVKDREAFF
few	-	TRBV29-1	TRBJ2-1	TGCAGCGTATCCGCGCTACTGAACAATGAGCAGTTCTTC	CSVSALLNNEQFF
few	-	TRBV5-1	TRBJ2-5	TGCGCCAGCAGCCACGACAAGCTACAAGAGACCCAGTACTTC	CASSHDKLQETQYF
-	-	TRBV18	TRBJ2-7	TGTGCCAGCTCCCCTCGTGGGGGCTCCATGGACGAGCAGTACTTC	CASSPRGGSMDEQYF
few	TRBD2	TRBV30	TRBJ2-3	TGTGCCTCTGCGACTAGCGGGGGTCTCCCACTCGGGACAGATACGCAGTATTTT	CASATSGGLPLGTDTQYF
few	-	TRBV7-9	TRBJ2-1	TGTGCCAGCAGCCGGGGGAGCTCCTACAATGAGCAGTTCTTC	CASSRGSSYNEQFF
few	-	TRBV7-9	TRBJ1-6	TGTGCCAGCAGCTCCGGGGGTGGATCACCCCTCCACTTT	CASSSGGGSPLHF
-	-	TRBV10-2	TRBJ1-6	TGCGCCAGCAGCCTCAGTGCAGGGCTGAATTCACCCCTCCACTTT	CASSLSAGLNSPLHF
-	-	TRBV9	TRBJ2-2	TGTGCCAGCAGCCCGGAGGGTGGGGGTCCAACCGGGGAGCTGTTTTTT	CASSPEGGGPTGELFF
-	-	TRBV4-3	TRBJ2-7	TGCGCCAGCAGCCAAGATTCGGGGTCCGGGTGGGAGCAGTACTTC	CASSQDSGSGWEQYF
-	-	TRBV5-1	TRBJ2-2	TGCGCCAGCAGCTTGGCTCCGGTAGTTGACACCGGGGAGCTGTTTTTT	CASSLAPVVDTGELFF
-	TRBD1	TRBV29-1	TRBJ2-2	TGCAGCGTTCGGACAGGGGTGAACACCGGGGAGCTGTTTTTT	CSVRTGVNTGELFF
-	-	TRBV28	TRBJ2-7	TGTGCCAGCACCGACTGGGGATCAGGGTCCTACGAGCAGTACTTC	CASTDWGSGSYEQYF
-	TRBD2	TRBV14	TRBJ2-2	TGTGCCAGCCGGGGGGGGACCTATAAGAACACCGGGGAGCTGTTTTTT	CASRGGTYKNTGELFF
-	-	TRBV4-3	TRBJ2-2	TGCGCCAGCAGCCAAGATGGTGTACCCATTGGCCGTTTGGCCGGGGAGCTGTTTTTT	CASSQDGVPIGRLAGELFF
few	TRBD2	TRBV11-2	TRBJ2-5	TGTGCCAGCACCAAAGGACTAGCACATCAAGAGACCCAGTACTTC	CASTKGLAHQETQYF
-	-	TRBV30	TRBJ1-2	TGTGCCTGGAGTCAAACGACACTCTATGGCTACACCTTC	CAWSQTTLYGYTF
few	-	TRBV19	TRBJ2-7	TGTGCCAGTAGCCGGGACTCGCTGTACGAGCAGTACTTC	CASSRDSLYEQYF
-	-	TRBV19	TRBJ1-2	TGTGCCAGTAGTATAGGAGGGGACTCGCACGGCTACACCTTC	CASSIGGDSHGYTF
-	-	TRBV30	TRBJ1-5	TGTGCCTGGAGTTTCCAGAGGAATCAGCCCCAGCATTTT	CAWSFQRNQPQHF
-	TRBD2	TRBV7-2	TRBJ2-1	TGTGCCAGCAGCGGATTGCGGGGGGGACCGATGGATGAGCAGTTCTTC	CASSGLRGGPMDEQFF
-	-	TRBV6-5	TRBJ1-1	TGTGCCAGCAGTCAAGGAGGGCGGACTGAAGCTTTCTTT	CASSQGGRTEAFF
-	-	TRBV6-5	TRBJ2-7	TGTGCCAGCAGTTACGGGGACTCGAGCTCCTACGAGCAGTACTTC	CASSYGDSSSYEQYF
-	-	TRBV4-1	TRBJ1-5	TGCGCCAGCAGGGAAGGACTCTATAGCAATCAGCCCCAGCATTTT	CASREGLYSNQPQHF
few	TRBD1	TRBV9	TRBJ2-6	TGTGCCAGCAGCGTATGGGGGGACAGGAGCCTCTCTGGGGCCAACGTCCTGACTTTC	CASSVWGDRSLSGANVLTF
-	-	TRBV9	TRBJ2-2	TGTGCCAGCAGCGTTGAGAATAGCCTAAGAACCGGGGAGCTGTTTTTT	CASSVENSLRTGELFF
-	TRBD2	TRBV7-2	TRBJ2-5	TGTGCCAGCAGCTTAGCTCCCGGGACTAGTCCGTGGCAGACCCAGTACTTC	CASSLAPGTSPWQTQYF
few	-	TRBV4-3	TRBJ2-7	TGCGCCAGCAGCCAAGGGTGGGCAGGGTCCATCTACGAGCAGTACTTC	CASSQGWAGSIYEQYF
-	TRBD1	TRBV5-1	TRBJ2-1	TGCGCCAGCAGCTTCGGGACAGGGGCTAGGAATGAGCAGTTCTTC	CASSFGTGARNEQFF
-	-	TRBV29-1	TRBJ2-1	TGCAGCGTTGAAGGGGGACTTAACCTCTACAATGAGCAGTTCTTC	CSVEGGLNLYNEQFF
-	-	TRBV9	TRBJ2-7	TGTGCCAGCAGCGTAGGTGGCGGGAACTCCTACGAGCAGTACTTC	CASSVGGGNSYEQYF
-	TRBD2	TRBV28	TRBJ2-1	TGTGCCAGTAAGCGGGAGGCCGCCTACAATGAGCAGTTCTTC	CASKREAAYNEQFF
few	-	TRBV29-1	TRBJ1-2	TGCAGCGTTTATGGGGGCCGCGATGGCTACACCTTC	CSVYGGRDGYTF
few	-	TRBV18	TRBJ2-5	TGTGCCAGCTCACCATCAGGGAACCAAGAGACCCAGTACTTC	CASSPSGNQETQYF
few	TRBD1	TRBV18	TRBJ2-3	TGTGCCAGCTCGCCATTTGACAGGGGAGGCACAGATACGCAGTATTTT	CASSPFDRGGTDTQYF
few	-	TRBV5-4	TRBJ1-1	TGTGCCAGCAGCTTGGCCAGTGAAGCTTTCTTT	CASSLASEAFF
few	-	TRBV2	TRBJ2-7	TGTGCCAGCAGTATATACGAGCAGTACTTC	CASSIYEQYF
-	-	TRBV19	TRBJ1-6	TGTGCCAGTAGTACGGTACTATCGAATTCACCCCTCCACTTT	CASSTVLSNSPLHF
-	TRBD1	TRBV5-4	TRBJ1-1	TGTGCCAGCAACGTGGGACAGGCGAACACTGAAGCTTTCTTT	CASNVGQANTEAFF
few	TRBD2	TRBV7-2	TRBJ2-7	TGTGCCAGCAGCTTTACTAGCGGGTCCTACGAGCAGTACTTC	CASSFTSGSYEQYF
few	-	TRBV18	TRBJ1-5	TGTGCCAGCTCACCAAGGGACACAAGGACGGTCGGGATCCATCAGCCCCAGCATTTT	CASSPRDTRTVGIHQPQHF
-	-	TRBV4-3	TRBJ2-1	TGCGCCAGCAGCCAAGAAGTTAGCGCCGACAATGAGCAGTTCTTC	CASSQEVSADNEQFF
-	TRBD1	TRBV27	TRBJ2-1	TGTGCCAGCAGTTTAGCGGGACAGGGTAACAATGAGCAGTTCTTC	CASSLAGQGNNEQFF
-	TRBD1	TRBV7-9	TRBJ1-6	TGTGCCAGCAGCTTGGGACAGGGAGTTGATTCACCCCTCCACTTT	CASSLGQGVDSPLHF
few	TRBD2	TRBV28	TRBJ2-1	TGTGCCAGCAGCAATAGCGGGAGTCTGAATGAGCAGTTCTTC	CASSNSGSLNEQFF
-	TRBD1	TRBV19	TRBJ1-5	TGTGCCAGTAGTAGTCCAGACAGGGTGCTTCAGCCCCAGCATTTT	CASSSPDRVLQPQHF
few	TRBD1	TRBV28	TRBJ2-7	TGTGCCAGCCATCGGGACAGGGGAGGCTACGAGCAGTACTTC	CASHRDRGGYEQYF
few	TRBD2	TRBV5-1	TRBJ2-1	TGCGCCAGCAGCTTGAATCCTAGCGGGAGGGCCGTTGAGCAGTTCTTC	CASSLNPSGRAVEQFF
few	TRBD2	TRBV7-9	TRBJ2-2	TGTGCCAGCATCACTGGGGGACTAGCGGGAGCACACGGGGAGCTGTTTTTT	CASITGGLAGAHGELFF
few	TRBD1	TRBV30	TRBJ2-2	TGTGCCTGGAGGTGGGACAGGAAAATAAAACCCCGATCGAGGGAGCTGTTTTTT	CAWRWDRKIKPRSRELFF